This is a list of T cell receptor beta chains from one sample in a study of vaccination effects on CD4 cells after COVID-19. The antigens of these receptors remain unknown. Assay used: immunoSEQ multiplex PCR; TCRdb lists only in-frame clones, some missing. The sample has around 46,000 clones, around 74% seen once. The source material was CD4+ T cells from PBMCs cultured with a peptide pool, sampled before COVID-19 vaccination. These receptors all stem from a human donor who had a prior SARS-CoV-2 infection. CDR3s include the opening cysteine and the closing phenylalanine or tryptophan. A D gene is named only where the DNA matches it firmly. Clone size, where shown, is once, few, many, or a class for clones that have expanded.

NA	NA	TRBV4-3	TRBJ2-3	TGCGCCAGCAGCCAAGGCGGATCAGATACGCAGTATTTT	CASSQGGSDTQYF
few	NA	TRBV7-2	TRBJ1-6	TGTGCCAGCAGCTTAAATGGGAGGCGAAATTCACCCCTCCACTTT	CASSLNGRRNSPLHF
NA	TRBD2	TRBV9	TRBJ2-3	TGTGCCAGCAGCGAATATAGCGGGAGGAGCACAGATACGCAGTATTTT	CASSEYSGRSTDTQYF
NA	NA	TRBV28	TRBJ2-1	TGTGCCAGCACGGAGGGGGGCCGGCATAATGAGCAGTTCTTC	CASTEGGRHNEQFF
NA	TRBD1	TRBV11-3	TRBJ2-5	TGTGCCAGCAGCTTACAGGGGGCCCCAGAGACCCAGTACTTC	CASSLQGAPETQYF
NA	TRBD2	TRBV7-6	TRBJ2-7	TGTGCCAGCAGCTCCGTAGCGGGAGCTCTCTACGAGCAGTACTTC	CASSSVAGALYEQYF
NA	TRBD1	TRBV7-8	TRBJ1-1	TGTGCCAGCAGCGTACCCGGGACAGTGAGCTCTGAAGCTTTCTTT	CASSVPGTVSSEAFF
once	TRBD2	TRBV11-2	TRBJ2-1	TGTGCCAGCAGCTCTAGACTAGCGGGAGGGCCAGGCAATGAGCAGTTCTTC	CASSSRLAGGPGNEQFF
NA	NA	TRBV30	TRBJ1-5	TGTGCCTGGAGTCGCGGGGCTTCTGCGCCCCAGCATTTT	CAWSRGASAPQHF
once	NA	TRBV6-5	TRBJ1-2	TGTGCCAGCAGTTACTTCCCGGACGGCTATGGCTACACCTTC	CASSYFPDGYGYTF
NA	TRBD2	TRBV7-9	TRBJ2-7	TGTGCCAGCAGCTACCACCCGGGACTAGCGGGGGGCCCGGGCTACGAGCAGTACTTC	CASSYHPGLAGGPGYEQYF
NA	NA	TRBV3-1/TRBV3-2	TRBJ1-3	TGTGCCAGCAGCCAAGGTTTTCGAAACACCATATATTTT	CASSQGFRNTIYF
NA	NA	TRBV29-1	TRBJ2-6	TGCAGCGTTGAAACGGACGTCGGCTCTGGGGCCAACGTCCTGACTTTC	CSVETDVGSGANVLTF
NA	NA	TRBV11-3	TRBJ2-7	TGTGCCAGCAGCCATGGGAGAGGAACCTACGAGCAGTACTTC	CASSHGRGTYEQYF
once	TRBD2	TRBV2	TRBJ2-2	TGTGCCAGCAAGACGGGGGGGCCGGCCACCGGGGAGCTGTTTTTT	CASKTGGPATGELFF
NA	NA	TRBV12-3/TRBV12-4	TRBJ2-5	TGTGCCAGCAAGGGTGTCCTGGGAGAGACCCAGTACTTC	CASKGVLGETQYF
NA	NA	TRBV30	TRBJ1-2	TGTGCCTGGAATAGGGACGGAGTGGTCTACACCTTC	CAWNRDGVVYTF